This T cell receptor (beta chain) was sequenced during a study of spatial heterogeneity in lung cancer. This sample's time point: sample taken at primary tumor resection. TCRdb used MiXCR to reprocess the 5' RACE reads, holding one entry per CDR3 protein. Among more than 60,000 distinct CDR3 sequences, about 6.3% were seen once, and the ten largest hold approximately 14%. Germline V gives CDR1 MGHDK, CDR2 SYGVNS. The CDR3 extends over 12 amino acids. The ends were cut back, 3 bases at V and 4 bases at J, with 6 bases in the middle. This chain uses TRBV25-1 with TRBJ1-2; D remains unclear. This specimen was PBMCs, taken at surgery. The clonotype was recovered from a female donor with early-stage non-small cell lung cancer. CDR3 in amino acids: CASSDPPYGYTF. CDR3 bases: TGTGCCAGCAGTGATCCGCCCTATGGCTACACCTTC.